Each of the 14 T cell receptor beta chains below was sequenced from the same sample in a study of beta chain features in type 1 diabetes. Study conclusions and caveats: When Type 1 diabetes patients were examined, their TCRB CDR3s proved moderately but significantly shorter in all four CD4+ subsets.

TCRB transcripts that were expressed got sequenced, as all of the isolated RNA had been reverse transcribed. Clones were read by immunoSEQ multiplex PCR, and TCRdb kept only the in-frame ones, dropping some. The sample carries 600,000 to 700,000 clones, roughly an eighth recorded once. Their specific antigens are unknown. Sequenced input: naive CD4+ T cells from blood. The receptors were sampled from a young man with type 1 diabetes.

The V call is TRBV9, the J call TRBJ2-5; no clear D. This CDR3 spans 16 amino acids. The germline V and J ends were trimmed by 4 bases and 0 bases, with 16 bases remaining between them. The germline CDR1 and CDR2 sequences are SGDLS and YYNGEE. The CDR3 DNA reads as TGTGCCAGCAGCTACTCAACAGATAAGTACCAAGAGACCCAGTACTTC. Residues: CASSYSTDKYQETQYF.

The V gene is TRBV30, the J gene TRBJ2-2; no firm D call. The CDR3 has 14 residues. Germline lookup yields CDR1 GTSNPN and CDR2 SVGIG (reference sequence). Trimming took 0 bases from V and 0 from J, leaving 5 bases between them. The CDR3 sequence: CAWSVVPNTGELFF. CDR3 nucleotide sequence: TGTGCCTGGAGTGTTGTGCCGAACACCGGGGAGCTGTTTTTT.

This clone was detected a few times. The V and J genes are TRBV29-1 and TRBJ2-6; tentatively, D is TRBD1 (5 bases). V lost 8 bases, J lost 1 base, and 12 bases lay in between. Germline CDR1 reads SQVTM; CDR2 reads ANQGSEA. The CDR3 is 14 residues long. CDR3 DNA: TGCAGCATCTCAGGGAATTCTGGGGCCAACGTCCTGACTTTC. Its protein is CSISGNSGANVLTF.

Comment on this clone: At one of its ends the junction is not consistent with the germline gene, which may arise from a read error. CDR3 coding DNA: TGTGCCAGCAGTTACTTCGGACAGATTTCACCCCTCCACTTT. Translated: CASSYFGQISPLHF. The chain uses TRBV10-3 and TRBJ1-6, with D tentatively TRBD1 (6 bases). CDR1 is ENHRY, CDR2 SYGVKD, per germline. The CDR3 covers 14 residues.

V and J are TRBV7-6 and TRBJ2-7; 8 bases are a match to TRBD1. The CDR3 is made up of 15 amino acids. Germline trimming cut 5 bases from V and 6 bases from J; bases unmatched to any gene: 12. Germline values: CDR1 SGHVS, CDR2 FNYEAQ. The CDR3 sequence is CASSPGQGGPGEQYF. CDR3 in DNA: TGTGCCAGCAGCCCAGGACAGGGAGGCCCAGGCGAGCAGTACTTC.

CDR3 nucleotides: TGTGCCAGCAGCTTAGGTGTCGGGGGCAATGAGCAGTTCTTC. Amino acids: CASSLGVGGNEQFF. The chain combines TRBV7-2 with TRBJ2-1; tentatively, D is TRBD2 (6 bases). The V gene's germline CDR1 is SGHTA and CDR2 FQGNSA. V lost 1 base to trimming and J lost 6 bases, with 10 bases between them. CDR3 size: 14 residues.

This clone has only a few counts. The chain carries TRBV5-1 and TRBJ2-3; TRBD2 might be the D (6 bases). Trimming pared 1 base from V and 2 bases from J, leaving 11 bases between. This CDR3 has 15 amino acids. CDR1 and CDR2 from the germline V gene are SGHRS and YFSETQ. As DNA, the CDR3 is TGCGCCAGCAGCTTGCTGGGACTGACCACAGATACGCAGTATTTT. Translated: CASSLLGLTTDTQYF.

The chain has TRBV29-1 and TRBJ1-4, with a possible D match to TRBD1 (5 bases). The CDR3 is 13 residues long. Germline CDR1 and CDR2: SQVTM and ANQGSEA. V was cut by 6 bases and J by 5 bases, with 13 bases left in between. The CDR3 nucleotides are TGCAGCGTGATGGGGGGACCGAATGAAAAACTGTTTTTT. Residues: CSVMGGPNEKLFF.

This chain links TRBV12-5 with TRBJ2-7; TRBD1 matches at 9 bases. The V and J ends lost 6 bases and 2 bases, in that order; junction bases with no gene match: 11. CDR1 and CDR2 from the germline V gene are LGHNT and FRNRAP. This CDR3 is built from 16 residues. The CDR3 sequence: CASGNRDRVTAYEQYF. For the CDR3, the DNA is TGTGCTAGTGGCAACCGGGACAGGGTCACCGCCTACGAGCAGTACTTC.

The chain has TRBV7-9 and TRBJ1-4, with D hard to call. Per germline, CDR1 SEHNR and CDR2 FQNEAQ (reference sequence). Trimming took 4 bases from V and 0 from J, leaving 12 bases between them. This CDR3 is 16 amino acids long. CDR3 loop: CASSYPPGATNEKLFF. As DNA, the CDR3 is TGTGCCAGCAGCTACCCCCCTGGTGCAACTAATGAAAAACTGTTTTTT.

This clone has only a few counts. This rearrangement joins TRBV7-9 to TRBJ2-1; D not certain. V dropped 1 base and J dropped 8 bases, with 6 bases sitting between them. The CDR3 extends over 12 amino acids. The germline V gene encodes CDR1 SEHNR and CDR2 FQNEAQ (reference sequence). The CDR3 coding sequence is TGTGCCAGCAGCTTAGGGGTCGATGAGCAGTTCTTC. It is translated as CASSLGVDEQFF.

This clone was observed a few times. This CDR3 reads CSARYSEKLFF. The CDR3 DNA reads as TGCAGTGCTAGATATAGTGAAAAACTGTTTTTT. J is TRBJ1-4 and V is TRBV20-1; D not certain. Germline lookup yields CDR1 DFQATT and CDR2 SNEGSKA (reference sequence). This CDR3 contains 11 residues. With 2 bases removed from V and 7 bases from J, the gap between germline ends came to 5 bases.

The chain recombines TRBV6-5 with TRBJ1-6; D gene uncertain. Germline V CDR1 and CDR2: MNHEY, SVGAGI. V lost 6 bases, J lost 9 bases, and 9 bases lay in between. This CDR3 comprises 12 residues. The chain's CDR3 is CASSEQSSPLHF. CDR3 nucleotide sequence: TGTGCCAGCAGCGAGCAGAGTTCACCCCTCCACTTT.

The gene calls are TRBV19 and TRBJ2-5; D gene ambiguous. CDR1 is LNHDA and CDR2 is SQIVND in the germline V gene (reference sequence). The length of the CDR3 is 12 residues. Trimming stripped 11 bases from V and 0 bases from J, with 10 bases between. The CDR3 protein is CASAKYQETQYF. The CDR3 DNA reads as TGTGCCTCGGCCAAGTACCAAGAGACCCAGTACTTC.